This T cell receptor beta chain is from a study of blood T cell repertoires in COVID-19. Methods used by the authors: Estimation of nucleated cell counts was performed using reference gene primer amplification. Profiling relied on immunoSEQ multiplex PCR, and the TCRdb table lists in-frame clones only, not all of them. V and J calls and clone size are copied from that table; D and trimming were computed from the DNA. The data contain 200,000 to 300,000 clones, 80% to 95% of them singletons. Seattle patients were enrolled while actively infected and followed longitudinally. The CDR3 runs 12 residues. Trimming removed 7 bases at V and 3 bases at J, with 7 bases between. The germline V gene encodes CDR1 MNHEY and CDR2 SMNVEV (reference sequence).

Input material: peripheral blood. The chain links TRBV27 to TRBJ1-5; D unresolved. The sequence came from a young man with COVID-19, enrolled during active disease. The CDR3 DNA sequence: TGTGCCAGCACCTTATTCAATCAGCCCCAGCATTTT. This translates into CASTLFNQPQHF.